Reported below is one T cell receptor (beta chain). This CDR3 contains 12 residues. Germline V lookup: CDR1 SEHNR, CDR2 FQNEAQ (reference sequence). V was shortened by 5 bases and J by 8 bases, with 12 bases between the two germline ends. The data were taken from a study of CD8+ T cells in alopecia areata. Noted treatment: oral pan-JAK inhibitor, 5-10 mg twice daily. The sequencing template was cDNA reverse transcribed from extracted RNA. Assay used: immunoSEQ multiplex PCR; TCRdb lists only in-frame clones, some missing. The repertoire holds approximately 200,000 clones, with approximately 56% as singletons.

The origin of this receptor is a human donor with alopecia areata. The sequences come from CD4+ T cells sorted from blood, collected at week 4, from a patient treated with tofacitinib. The V call is TRBV7-9, the J call TRBJ1-2; D is unclear. CDR3 sequence reads: CASSVDLGGYTF. The DNA of the CDR3 is TGTGCCAGCAGCGTAGACTTGGGAGGCTACACCTTC.